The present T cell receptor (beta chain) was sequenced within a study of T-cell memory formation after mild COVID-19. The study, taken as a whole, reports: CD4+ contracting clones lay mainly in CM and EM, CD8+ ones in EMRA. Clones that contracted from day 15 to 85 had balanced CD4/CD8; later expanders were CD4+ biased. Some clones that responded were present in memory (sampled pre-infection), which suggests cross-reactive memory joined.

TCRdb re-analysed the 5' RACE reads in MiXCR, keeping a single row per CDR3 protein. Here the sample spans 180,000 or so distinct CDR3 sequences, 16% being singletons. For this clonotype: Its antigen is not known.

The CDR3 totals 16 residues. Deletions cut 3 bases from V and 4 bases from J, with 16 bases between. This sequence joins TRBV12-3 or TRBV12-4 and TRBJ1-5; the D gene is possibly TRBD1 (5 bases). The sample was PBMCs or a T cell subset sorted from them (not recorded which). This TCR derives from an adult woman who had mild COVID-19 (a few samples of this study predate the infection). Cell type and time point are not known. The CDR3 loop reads CASSFGQLQANQPQHF. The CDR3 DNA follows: TGTGCCAGCAGTTTTGGGCAATTACAGGCAAATCAGCCCCAGCATTTT.